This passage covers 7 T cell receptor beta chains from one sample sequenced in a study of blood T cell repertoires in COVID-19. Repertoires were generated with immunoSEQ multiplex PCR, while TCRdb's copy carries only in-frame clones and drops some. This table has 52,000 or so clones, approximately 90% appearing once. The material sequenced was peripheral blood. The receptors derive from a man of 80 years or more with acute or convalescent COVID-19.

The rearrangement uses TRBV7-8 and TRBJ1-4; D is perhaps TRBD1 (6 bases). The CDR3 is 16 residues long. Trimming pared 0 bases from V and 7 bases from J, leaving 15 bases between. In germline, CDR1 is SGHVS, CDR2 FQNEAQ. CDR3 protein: CASSLARGQIFEKLFF. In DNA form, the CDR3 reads TGTGCCAGCAGCTTAGCGCGTGGACAGATCTTTGAAAAACTGTTTTTT.

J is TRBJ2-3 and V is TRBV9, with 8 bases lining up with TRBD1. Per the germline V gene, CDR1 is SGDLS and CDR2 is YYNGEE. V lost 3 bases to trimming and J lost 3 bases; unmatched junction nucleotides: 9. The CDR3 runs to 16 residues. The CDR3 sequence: CASSAKAGGRTDTQYF. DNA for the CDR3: TGTGCCAGCAGCGCCAAGGCAGGGGGCCGGACAGATACGCAGTATTTT.

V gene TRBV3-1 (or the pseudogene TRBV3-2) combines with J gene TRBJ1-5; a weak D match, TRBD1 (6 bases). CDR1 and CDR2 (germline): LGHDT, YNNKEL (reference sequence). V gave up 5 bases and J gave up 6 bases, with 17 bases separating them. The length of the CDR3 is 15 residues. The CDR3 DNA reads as TGTGCCAGCAGCGATACAGGGTCGTGGAGTCAGCCCCAGCATTTT. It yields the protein CASSDTGSWSQPQHF.

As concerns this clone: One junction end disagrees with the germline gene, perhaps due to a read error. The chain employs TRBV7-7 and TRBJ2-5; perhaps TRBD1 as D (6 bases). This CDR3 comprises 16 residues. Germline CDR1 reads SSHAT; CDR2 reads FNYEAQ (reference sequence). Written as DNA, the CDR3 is TGTGCTAGCAGCCAGGTTGGCAGGGGCGTCCAAGAGACCCAGTACTTC. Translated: CASSQVGRGVQETQYF.

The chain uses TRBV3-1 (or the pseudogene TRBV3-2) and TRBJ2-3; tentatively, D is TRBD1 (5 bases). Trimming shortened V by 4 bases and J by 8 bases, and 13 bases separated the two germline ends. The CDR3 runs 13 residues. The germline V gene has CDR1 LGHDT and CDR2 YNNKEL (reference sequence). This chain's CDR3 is CASSPGRGGTQYF. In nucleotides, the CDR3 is TGTGCCAGCAGCCCCGGAAGGGGTGGTACGCAGTATTTT.

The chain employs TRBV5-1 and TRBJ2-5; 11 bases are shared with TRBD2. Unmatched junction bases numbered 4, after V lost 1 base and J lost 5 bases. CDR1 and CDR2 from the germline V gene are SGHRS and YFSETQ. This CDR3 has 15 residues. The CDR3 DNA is TGCGCCAGCAGCTTGTTTAGCGGGGGGGGCGAGACCCAGTACTTC. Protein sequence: CASSLFSGGGETQYF.

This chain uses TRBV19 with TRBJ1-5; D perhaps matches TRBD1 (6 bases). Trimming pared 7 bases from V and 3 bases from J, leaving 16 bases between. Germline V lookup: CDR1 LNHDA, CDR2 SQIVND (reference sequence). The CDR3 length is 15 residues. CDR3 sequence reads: CASMRTGKANQPQHF. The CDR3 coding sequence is TGTGCCAGTATGCGAACAGGGAAGGCCAATCAGCCCCAGCATTTT.